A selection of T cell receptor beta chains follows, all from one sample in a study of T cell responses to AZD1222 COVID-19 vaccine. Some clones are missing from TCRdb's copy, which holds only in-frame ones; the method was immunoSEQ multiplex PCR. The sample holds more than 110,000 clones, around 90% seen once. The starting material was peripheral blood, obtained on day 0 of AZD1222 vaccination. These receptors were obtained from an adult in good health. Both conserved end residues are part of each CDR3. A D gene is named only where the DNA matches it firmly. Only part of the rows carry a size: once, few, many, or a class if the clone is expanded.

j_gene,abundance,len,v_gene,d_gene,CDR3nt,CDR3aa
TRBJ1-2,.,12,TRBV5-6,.,TGTGCCAGCAGCTCATGGCTGGTTGGCTACACCTTC,CASSSWLVGYTF
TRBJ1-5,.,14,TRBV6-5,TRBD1,TGTGCCAGCAGACAGGGGCGAAGCAATCAGCCCCAGCATTTT,CASRQGRSNQPQHF
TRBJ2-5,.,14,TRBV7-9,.,TGTGCCAGCAGCTTAAATGCAGGGTCGGAGACCCAGTACTTC,CASSLNAGSETQYF
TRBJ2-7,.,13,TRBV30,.,TGTGCCTGGATGACAGTGGGCCTTTACGAGCAGTACTTC,CAWMTVGLYEQYF
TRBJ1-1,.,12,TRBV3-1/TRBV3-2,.,TGTGCCAGCAGCTCCGGCAACACTGAAGCTTTCTTT,CASSSGNTEAFF
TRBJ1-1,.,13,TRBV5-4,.,TGTGCCAGCAGCTTTCCGGGGGGAACTGAAGCTTTCTTT,CASSFPGGTEAFF
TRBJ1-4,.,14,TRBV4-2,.,TGTGCCAGCAGCCAATCAGGGACTAATGAAAAACTGTTTTTT,CASSQSGTNEKLFF
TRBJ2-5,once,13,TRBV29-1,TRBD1,TGCAGCGTCGGACAGGGGGTTGGAGAGACCCAGTACTTC,CSVGQGVGETQYF
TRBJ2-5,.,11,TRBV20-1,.,TGCAGTGCTAGGGGGGGAGAGACCCAGTACTTC,CSARGGETQYF
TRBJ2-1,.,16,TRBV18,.,TGTGCCAGCTCACCACCGAGCTTACCCCCCAACAATGAGCAGTTCTTC,CASSPPSLPPNNEQFF
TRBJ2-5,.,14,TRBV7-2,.,TGTGCCAGCAGCTTAACATACTGGCAAGAGACCCAGTACTTC,CASSLTYWQETQYF
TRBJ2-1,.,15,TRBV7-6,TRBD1,TGTGCCAGCAGTAGTGACAGGGGAGACTACAATGAGCAGTTCTTC,CASSSDRGDYNEQFF
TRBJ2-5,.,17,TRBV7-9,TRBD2,TGTGCCAGCAGCACAGGACTAGCGGGAGGCCCTTTGTTGACCCAGTACTTC,CASSTGLAGGPLLTQYF
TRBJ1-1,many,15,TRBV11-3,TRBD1,TGTGCCAGCAGCTTAGGAGGGACAGGGAACACTGAAGCTTTCTTT,CASSLGGTGNTEAFF
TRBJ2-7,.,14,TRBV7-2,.,TGTGCCAGCAGCGTCGGACTCGGGGGCTACGAGCAGTACTTC,CASSVGLGGYEQYF
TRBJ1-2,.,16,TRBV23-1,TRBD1,TGCGCCAGCAGTCAAGCCCTACAGGGGGCTGTCTATGGCTACACCTTC,CASSQALQGAVYGYTF
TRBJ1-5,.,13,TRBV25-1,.,TGTGCCAGCGCGGACGGGGGGAATCAGCCCCAGCATTTT,CASADGGNQPQHF
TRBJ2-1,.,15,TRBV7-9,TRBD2,TGTGCCAGCAGCCCGACTAGCGCCCGACGTGATGAGCAGTTCTTC,CASSPTSARRDEQFF
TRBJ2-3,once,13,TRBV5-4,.,TGTGCCAGCAGCTTTGGGAGCACAGATACGCAGTATTTT,CASSFGSTDTQYF
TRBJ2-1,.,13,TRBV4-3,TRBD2,TGCGCCAGCAGCCACCAGCGGGAGAATGAGCAGTTCTTC,CASSHQRENEQFF
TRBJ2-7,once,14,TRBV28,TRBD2,TGTGCCAGCAGTTTGGTGAGCGGGATCCACGAGCAGTACTTC,CASSLVSGIHEQYF
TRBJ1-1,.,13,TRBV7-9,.,TGTGCCAGCGATCTCCCGTCGGGCACTGAAGCTTTCTTT,CASDLPSGTEAFF
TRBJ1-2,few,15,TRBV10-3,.,TGTGCCATCAGTGAATACAAGGGACAAGACTATGGCTACACCTTC,CAISEYKGQDYGYTF
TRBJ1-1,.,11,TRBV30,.,TGTGCCTGGAGCAGGGCCGCTGAAGCTTTCTTT,CAWSRAAEAFF
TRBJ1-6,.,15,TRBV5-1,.,TGCGCCAGCAGCTTGGATACGGCGCGGAATTCACCCCTCCACTTT,CASSLDTARNSPLHF
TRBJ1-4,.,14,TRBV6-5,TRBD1,TGTGCCAGCAGGACCGGGACAGGGAATGGAAAACTGTTTTTT,CASRTGTGNGKLFF
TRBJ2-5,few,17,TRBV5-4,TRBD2,TGTGCCAGCAGCTTGGCGGGACTAGCGGGAGGGCACGAGACCCAGTACTTC,CASSLAGLAGGHETQYF
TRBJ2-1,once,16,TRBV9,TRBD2,TGTGCCAGCAGCGTAGGGGCTAGCGGTTATTACAATGAGCAGTTCTTC,CASSVGASGYYNEQFF
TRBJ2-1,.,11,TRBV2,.,TGTGCCAGCAGTGGGGACAATGAGCAGTTCTTC,CASSGDNEQFF
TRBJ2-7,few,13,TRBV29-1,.,TGCAGCGTTGACTTTGGCCAAACCTACGAGCAGTACTTC,CSVDFGQTYEQYF
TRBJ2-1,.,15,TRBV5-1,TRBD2,TGCGCCAGCAGCCGGGGGACTAGCGGGAGTAATGAGCAGTTCTTC,CASSRGTSGSNEQFF
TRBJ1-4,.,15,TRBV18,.,TGTGCCAGCTCACCAGCTCAGGGCCATAATGAAAAACTGTTTTTT,CASSPAQGHNEKLFF
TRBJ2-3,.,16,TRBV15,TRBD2,TGTGCCACCAGCAGTGGGAGGGAACAAATCACAGATACGCAGTATTTT,CATSSGREQITDTQYF
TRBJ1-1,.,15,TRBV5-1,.,TGCGCCAGCAGCTCCGGATGGGGGGAGAACACTGAAGCTTTCTTT,CASSSGWGENTEAFF
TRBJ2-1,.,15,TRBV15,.,TGTGCCACCAGCAGTCAGTATACTAGCAACAATGAGCAGTTCTTC,CATSSQYTSNNEQFF
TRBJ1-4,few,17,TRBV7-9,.,TGTGCCAGCAGCGATCGCGGTCATGGCGCAACTAATGAAAAACTGTTTTTT,CASSDRGHGATNEKLFF
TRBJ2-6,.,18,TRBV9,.,TGTGCCAGCAGCGTAGCACCGGGACCCAACTCTGGGGCCAACGTCCTGACTTTC,CASSVAPGPNSGANVLTF
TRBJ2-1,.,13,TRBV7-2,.,TGTGCCAGCAGCCCCCACCCTATCAATGAGCAGTTCTTC,CASSPHPINEQFF
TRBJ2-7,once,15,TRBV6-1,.,TGTGCCAGCAGTGAACGGCAGGGAGAAGGCTACGAGCAGTACTTC,CASSERQGEGYEQYF
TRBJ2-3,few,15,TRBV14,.,TGTGCCAGCAGCCAGATTCGGGGGTACACAGATACGCAGTATTTT,CASSQIRGYTDTQYF
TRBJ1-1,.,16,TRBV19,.,TGTGCCAGTAGCTCTCTACTCCGGGACGGAAGAACTGAAGCTTTCTTT,CASSSLLRDGRTEAFF
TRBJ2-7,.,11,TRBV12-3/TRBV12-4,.,TGTGCCAGCAGTATGGGTTACGAGCAGTACTTC,CASSMGYEQYF
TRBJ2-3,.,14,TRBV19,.,TGTGCCAGTAGCGGGCAGGTGAACACAGATACGCAGTATTTT,CASSGQVNTDTQYF
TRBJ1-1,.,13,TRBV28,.,TGTGCCAGCATCATCGGGCAGAACACTGAAGCTTTCTTT,CASIIGQNTEAFF
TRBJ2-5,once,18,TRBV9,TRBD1,TGTGCCAGCAGCGTAGGGTGGGGAAGGGGACAGAACCAAGAGACCCAGTACTTC,CASSVGWGRGQNQETQYF
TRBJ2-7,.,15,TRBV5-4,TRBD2,TGTGCCAGCAGTCAGCGGGGGGAGAGGGTCTACGAGCAGTACTTC,CASSQRGERVYEQYF
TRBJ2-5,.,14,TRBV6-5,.,TGTGCCAGCAGTTACTCGTGGGTACGGGAGACCCAGTACTTC,CASSYSWVRETQYF
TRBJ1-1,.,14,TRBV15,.,TGTGCCACCAGCCCCCACCGGGGGGGCACTGAAGCTTTCTTT,CATSPHRGGTEAFF
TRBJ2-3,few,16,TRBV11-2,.,TGTGCCAGCAGCCCCCCAACGGGAGTGGGGACAGATACGCAGTATTTT,CASSPPTGVGTDTQYF
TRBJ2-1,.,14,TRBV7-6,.,TGTGCCAGCAGCTTCCCCGGGTCTCACAATGAGCAGTTCTTC,CASSFPGSHNEQFF
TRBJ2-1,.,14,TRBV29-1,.,TGCAGCGTCCAGCGGGTACTCTCCTACAATGAGCAGTTCTTC,CSVQRVLSYNEQFF
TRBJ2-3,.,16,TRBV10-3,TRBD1,TGTGCCATCAGTGACTACAGGGGACCCGGTTCAGATACGCAGTATTTT,CAISDYRGPGSDTQYF
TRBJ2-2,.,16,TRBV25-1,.,TGTGCCAGCAGTGAAGCTCAACTAGCCCGCACCGGGGAGCTGTTTTTT,CASSEAQLARTGELFF
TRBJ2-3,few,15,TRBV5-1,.,TGCGCCAGCAGCTTGCGCGGGACGTCGGGAGATACGCAGTATTTT,CASSLRGTSGDTQYF
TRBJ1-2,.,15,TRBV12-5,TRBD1,TGTGCTAGTGGTATCTCCGGGACAGGGACCCATGGCTACACCTTC,CASGISGTGTHGYTF